The 30 T cell receptor beta chains below were found in one sample sequenced in a study of shared clonotypes between healthy human individuals. Terminally differentiated effector memory CD45RA+ cells were excluded by CCR7 positive selection of CD45RO-negative cells. Profiling relied on immunoSEQ multiplex PCR, and the TCRdb table lists in-frame clones only, not all of them. This sample has just over 2,000,000 clones, with about 95% found just once. Sequencing was performed on naive CD8+ T cells sorted from blood. All receptors derive from a man between 18 and 35 years old in good health.

This rearrangement joins TRBV7-9 to TRBJ2-3; 7 bases are shared with TRBD2. J gave up 2 bases and V 5 bases, and 10 bases lay outside the gene matches. The germline V gene has CDR1 SEHNR and CDR2 FQNEAQ (reference sequence). The CDR3 is 16 residues long. The CDR3 loop reads CASSPRSGTYTDTQYF. CDR3 DNA sequence: TGTGCCAGCAGCCCGAGAAGCGGGACCTACACAGATACGCAGTATTTT. The whole variable domain, remainder taken from reference TRBV7-9 and TRBJ2-3, is DTGVSQNPRHKITKRGQNVTFRCDPISEHNRLYWYRQTLGQGPEFLTYFQNEAQLEKSRLLSDRFSAERPKGSFSTLEIQRTEQGDSAMYLCASSPRSGTYTDTQYFGPGTRLTVL.

V and J are TRBV9 and TRBJ2-7; tentatively, D is TRBD1 (6 bases). V was pared by 5 bases and J by 2 bases, with 11 bases between. Germline lookup yields CDR1 SGDLS and CDR2 YYNGEE. The CDR3 is made up of 13 amino acids. CDR3 region: CASSPRDTYEQYF. In nucleotides, the CDR3 is TGTGCCAGCAGTCCTCGGGACACCTACGAGCAGTACTTC.

This chain's CDR3 is CASRPPGTAIEQYF. CDR3 DNA sequence: TGTGCCAGCAGACCCCCCGGGACAGCTATCGAGCAGTACTTC. The V and J genes are TRBV7-9 and TRBJ2-7; TRBD1 agrees at 7 bases. The CDR3 spans 14 residues. After removal of 6 bases from V and 6 bases from J, the junction contained 11 bases not matched to a gene. Germline V gene lookup returns CDR1 SEHNR and CDR2 FQNEAQ (reference sequence).

The table lists this clone with a few counts. J is TRBJ1-2 and V is TRBV29-1; the D gene is possibly TRBD1 (6 bases). This CDR3 has 14 amino acids. Between the trimmed V and J ends, which lost 1 base and 4 bases, there was a span of 13 bases. Germline V gene lookup returns CDR1 SQVTM and CDR2 ANQGSEA. The CDR3 here is CSVEVPDSLYGYTF. The DNA of the CDR3 is TGCAGCGTTGAAGTCCCGGACAGTCTCTATGGCTACACCTTC.

The chain uses TRBV5-1 and TRBJ1-1; TRBD1 might be the D (5 bases). The ends were cut back, 0 bases at V and 5 bases at J, with 8 bases in the middle. The length of the CDR3 is 13 residues. Germline V lookup: CDR1 SGHRS, CDR2 YFSETQ. The CDR3 nucleotides read TGCGCCAGCAGCTTGGTTCGGGGGACTGAAGCTTTCTTT. Amino acids: CASSLVRGTEAFF.

This chain links TRBV4-3 with TRBJ2-2; D unresolved. This CDR3 spans 13 amino acids. The V gene's germline CDR1 is LGHNA and CDR2 YSLEER. Trimming shortened V by 1 base and J by 9 bases, and 9 bases separated the two germline ends. CDR3 sequence reads: CASSQVTTRELFF. The CDR3, as DNA: TGCGCCAGCAGCCAAGTCACGACCCGGGAGCTGTTTTTT.

The chain carries TRBV6-5 and TRBJ1-2, with D possibly TRBD1 on 6 matching bases. Trimming took 2 bases from V and 7 from J, leaving 11 bases between them. Germline V gene data show CDR1 as MNHEY and CDR2 as SVGAGI. This CDR3 is 13 amino acids long. The CDR3 here is CASSYGGGPGYTF. CDR3 bases: TGTGCCAGCAGTTACGGCGGGGGGCCTGGCTACACCTTC.

In regard to this clone: Other DNA sequences in this sample translate to the same CDR3. This rearrangement joins TRBV5-1 to TRBJ2-1, with D uncertain. Germline values: CDR1 SGHRS, CDR2 YFSETQ. This CDR3 is 11 amino acids long. The V end was cut by 2 bases, the J end by 8 bases, with 5 bases between. The CDR3 protein is CASSLGYEQFF. DNA of the CDR3: TGCGCCAGCAGCTTAGGGTATGAGCAGTTCTTC.

This rearrangement joins TRBV28 to TRBJ1-5; D ambiguous. Germline V gene lookup returns CDR1 MDHEN and CDR2 SYDVKM. The CDR3 length is 14 residues. Trimming removed 3 bases from V and 2 bases from J, with 8 bases in between. CDR3 coding DNA: TGTGCCAGCAGTTTTTTTAGGGGCAATCAGCCCCAGCATTTT. Residues: CASSFFRGNQPQHF. The whole variable domain, remainder taken from reference TRBV28 and TRBJ1-5, is DVKVTQSSRYLVKRTGEKVFLECVQDMDHENMFWYRQDPGLGLRLIYFSYDVKMKEKGDIPEGYSVSREKKERFSLILESASTNQTSMYLCASSFFRGNQPQHFGDGTRLSIL.

This chain links TRBV11-2 with TRBJ2-6, with 7 bases that match TRBD2. The germline CDR1 and CDR2 sequences are SGHAT and FQNNGV. J gave up 0 bases and V 0 bases, and 11 bases lay outside the gene matches. The CDR3 spans 20 residues. CDR3 DNA: TGTGCCAGCAGCTTAGATTGGGGGGGAGCCCAATACTCTGGGGCCAACGTCCTGACTTTC. Protein: CASSLDWGGAQYSGANVLTF.

This clone was seen a single time. The V and J genes are TRBV5-1 and TRBJ2-7, with 7 bases that match TRBD1. J lost 1 base, V lost 3 bases, and 4 bases had no gene match. The CDR3 totals 14 residues. Germline CDR1 and CDR2: SGHRS and YFSETQ. CDR3 nucleotide sequence: TGCGCCAGCAGCTCGACAGGGTATTCCTACGAGCAGTACTTC. This translates into CASSSTGYSYEQYF.

Of note for this clone: The same CDR3 can be traced to other DNA sequences in this sample. The chain recombines TRBV15 with TRBJ1-5, with a tentative D call TRBD1 (5 bases). Germline V gives CDR1 LNHNV, CDR2 YYDKDF (reference sequence). V was shortened by 0 bases and J by 7 bases, with 13 bases between the two germline ends. The CDR3 has 15 residues. CDR3 DNA sequence: TGTGCCACCAGCAGAGATAGGGGCGAGGGGCAGCCCCAGCATTTT. This encodes CATSRDRGEGQPQHF.

The genes are TRBV27 and TRBJ2-7, with D unresolved. This CDR3 comprises 15 residues. Trimming stripped 2 bases from V and 2 bases from J, with 13 bases between. The germline CDR1 and CDR2 sequences are MNHEY and SMNVEV (reference sequence). The CDR3 protein is CASSLLGQPTYEQYF. In DNA form, the CDR3 reads TGTGCCAGCAGTTTACTTGGGCAGCCCACCTACGAGCAGTACTTC.

The chain is built from TRBV5-6 and TRBJ1-1, with D possibly being TRBD1 (5 bases). The V gene's germline CDR1 is SGHDT and CDR2 YYEEEE. This CDR3 is built from 15 residues. Trimming left V 3 bases short and J 2 bases short, with 14 bases between. The CDR3 DNA reads TGTGCCAGCAGCTCAGCCAGACAGTCCAACACTGAAGCTTTCTTT. Translation gives CASSSARQSNTEAFF.

Notes on this clone: The identical CDR3 is also encoded by other nucleotide sequences in the sample. The chain uses TRBV7-9 and TRBJ1-1; D uncertain. The germline V and J ends were trimmed by 3 bases and 7 bases, with 9 bases remaining between them. Per germline, CDR1 SEHNR and CDR2 FQNEAQ (reference sequence). The CDR3 has 12 amino acids. The CDR3 is CASSFGGSEAFF. CDR3 bases: TGTGCCAGCAGCTTCGGCGGTAGTGAAGCTTTCTTT.

About this clone itself: Other nucleotide sequences in the sample specify the same CDR3. The chain uses TRBV6-5 and TRBJ2-5; D is undetermined. Germline lookup yields CDR1 MNHEY and CDR2 SVGAGI. V shed 2 bases and J shed 5 bases, with 3 bases lying between them. This CDR3 is 11 amino acids long. CDR3 protein: CASSYGETQYF. The CDR3 DNA sequence: TGTGCCAGCAGTTACGGTGAGACCCAGTACTTC.

The gene calls are TRBV4-3 and TRBJ2-1; TRBD2 agrees at 12 bases. The CDR3 is 17 residues long. The germline gives CDR1 LGHNA, CDR2 YSLEER. J was trimmed by 2 bases and V by 2 bases; bases with no gene match: 4. The CDR3 reads CASSQHLAGGPYNEQFF. CDR3 sequence (DNA): TGCGCCAGCAGCCAACACCTAGCGGGAGGGCCCTACAATGAGCAGTTCTTC.

This clone was recorded once. This chain links TRBV9 with TRBJ2-7; D is perhaps TRBD2 (6 bases). Looked up from germline, CDR1 is SGDLS and CDR2 is YYNGEE. CDR3 length: 14 amino acids. Trimming left V 0 bases short and J 4 bases short, with 11 bases between. CDR3 in amino acids: CASSVAGERYEQYF. CDR3 sequence (DNA): TGTGCCAGCAGCGTAGCGGGAGAACGGTACGAGCAGTACTTC. Supplemented by reference TRBV9 and TRBJ2-7, the full variable domain reads DSGVTQTPKHLITATGQRVTLRCSPRSGDLSVYWYQQSLDQGLQFLIQYYNGEERAKGNILERFSAQQFPDLHSELNLSSLELGDSALYFCASSVAGERYEQYFGPGTRLTVT.

This chain connects TRBV19 to TRBJ2-7; D gene ambiguous. The V and J ends lost 6 bases and 2 bases respectively, with 8 bases between them. This CDR3 has 12 residues. Germline-derived CDR1 and CDR2 are LNHDA and SQIVND (reference sequence). CDR3 sequence reads: CASSLSTYEQYF. The CDR3, as DNA: TGTGCCAGTAGCCTTTCGACCTACGAGCAGTACTTC. Based on the CDR3 plus reference TRBV19 and TRBJ2-7, the full variable domain is DGGITQSPKYLFRKEGQNVTLSCEQNLNHDAMYWYRQDPGQGLRLIYYSQIVNDFQKGDIAEGYSVSREKKESFPLTVTSAQKNPTAFYLCASSLSTYEQYFGPGTRLTVT.

On this clone: The junction departs from the called germline gene at one end, perhaps through a read error. This sequence joins TRBV6-5 and TRBJ1-1; D gene uncertain. The CDR3 covers 11 residues. Looked up from germline, CDR1 is MNHEY and CDR2 is SVGAGI. The DNA of the CDR3 is TGTGTCAGCAGCGAGGGCACTGAAGCTTTCTTT. Translating gives CVSSEGTEAFF.

The chain uses TRBV30 and TRBJ1-1; D not certain. The V gene lost 0 bases and the J gene lost 0 bases, with 17 bases spanning the gap. There are 17 residues in the CDR3. Per the germline V gene, CDR1 is GTSNPN and CDR2 is SVGIG (reference sequence). The chain's CDR3 is CAWSVIQSKALNTEAFF. Written as DNA, the CDR3 is TGTGCCTGGAGTGTTATTCAATCTAAGGCCCTGAACACTGAAGCTTTCTTT. The full variable domain, with the rest looked up from reference TRBV30 and TRBJ1-1, is SQTIHQWPATLVQPVGSPLSLECTVEGTSNPNLYWYRQAAGRGLQLLFYSVGIGQISSEVPQNLSASRPQDRQFILSSKKLLLSDSGFYLCAWSVIQSKALNTEAFFGQGTRLTVV.

The rearrangement joins TRBV5-1 to TRBJ2-7, with no clear D. V dropped 0 bases and J dropped 1 base, with 11 bases sitting between them. This CDR3 spans 15 amino acids. Germline V CDR1 and CDR2: SGHRS, YFSETQ. CDR3 DNA sequence: TGCGCCAGCAGCTTGGCGCGAGAACGGTCCTACGAGCAGTACTTC. The encoded protein is CASSLARERSYEQYF.

The chain employs TRBV4-3 and TRBJ2-7; TRBD2 is a possible D gene (5 bases). CDR3 size: 15 residues. V gave up 0 bases and J gave up 2 bases, with 11 bases separating them. CDR1 is LGHNA, CDR2 YSLEER, per germline. For the CDR3, the DNA is TGCGCCAGCAGCCAAGAAGAGGGCCCAACCTACGAGCAGTACTTC. Protein sequence: CASSQEEGPTYEQYF.

The rearrangement links TRBV30 to TRBJ2-7; D is perhaps TRBD1 (6 bases). CDR3 length: 19 residues. Deletions cut 0 bases from V and 0 bases from J, with 24 bases between. The germline CDR1 and CDR2 sequences are GTSNPN and SVGIG (reference sequence). Here the CDR3 DNA reads TGTGCCTGGAGTGTAGCCAATTTGGGACACGAGTCAAGCTCCTACGAGCAGTACTTC. It specifies CAWSVANLGHESSSYEQYF.

The rearrangement joins TRBV6-1 to TRBJ2-7, with D possibly matching TRBD2 (7 bases). Trimming cost V 3 bases and J 6 bases, with 15 bases left between them. Germline V gene sequence: CDR1 MNHNS, CDR2 SASEGT. The CDR3 has 14 amino acids. CDR3 bases: TGTGCCAGCAGTGAGGGTGGGGGGGCCCGCGAGCAGTACTTC. Translation gives CASSEGGGAREQYF.

J is TRBJ2-5 and V is TRBV6-6, with D hard to call. V was pared by 1 base and J by 2 bases, with 11 bases between. CDR3 size: 15 residues. Per germline, CDR1 MNHNY and CDR2 SVGAGI (reference sequence). The CDR3 reads CASSYWRTEQETQYF. CDR3 in DNA: TGTGCCAGCAGTTACTGGCGGACCGAGCAAGAGACCCAGTACTTC.

CDR3 coding DNA: TGTGCCAGCAGCTTAGGAGAGAGGGCTTTCTTT. Its protein is CASSLGERAFF. The chain recombines TRBV7-8 with TRBJ1-1; D gene ambiguous. V was shortened by 1 base and J by 11 bases, with 8 bases between the two germline ends. The CDR3 sequence is 11 residues long. The germline gives CDR1 SGHVS, CDR2 FQNEAQ.

V gene TRBV30 combines with J gene TRBJ2-7, with TRBD1 matching over 8 bases. The V and J ends lost 0 bases and 12 bases, in that order; junction bases with no gene match: 7. CDR1 is GTSNPN and CDR2 is SVGIG in the germline V gene (reference sequence). The CDR3 covers 12 residues. The CDR3: CAWSVVQGDLYF. In DNA, the CDR3 is TGTGCCTGGAGTGTAGTACAGGGGGATCTGTACTTC.

The CDR3 region has the DNA TGTGCCAGTAGTATTCAAACGGGAGGGGTAGATACGCAGTATTTT. Translation: CASSIQTGGVDTQYF. This chain links TRBV19 with TRBJ2-3, with 8 bases matching TRBD2. This CDR3 has 15 residues. The J segment lost 5 bases and the V segment lost 3 bases, leaving 7 bases of the junction unmatched. CDR1 LNHDA and CDR2 SQIVND come from the germline V gene (reference sequence).

This chain joins TRBV5-6 and TRBJ2-7; maybe TRBD1 (6 bases). CDR3 length: 15 residues. CDR1 is SGHDT and CDR2 is YYEEEE in the germline V gene. V lost 0 bases and J lost 3, with 13 bases in between. In nucleotides, the CDR3 is TGTGCCAGCAGCTTGGTCGTCCCAGGGGACTACGAGCAGTACTTC. This codes for CASSLVVPGDYEQYF. Supplemented by reference TRBV5-6 and TRBJ2-7, the full variable domain reads DAGVTQSPTHLIKTRGQQVTLRCSPKSGHDTVSWYQQALGQGPQFIFQYYEEEERQRGNFPDRFSGHQFPNYSSELNVNALLLGDSALYLCASSLVVPGDYEQYFGPGTRLTVT.